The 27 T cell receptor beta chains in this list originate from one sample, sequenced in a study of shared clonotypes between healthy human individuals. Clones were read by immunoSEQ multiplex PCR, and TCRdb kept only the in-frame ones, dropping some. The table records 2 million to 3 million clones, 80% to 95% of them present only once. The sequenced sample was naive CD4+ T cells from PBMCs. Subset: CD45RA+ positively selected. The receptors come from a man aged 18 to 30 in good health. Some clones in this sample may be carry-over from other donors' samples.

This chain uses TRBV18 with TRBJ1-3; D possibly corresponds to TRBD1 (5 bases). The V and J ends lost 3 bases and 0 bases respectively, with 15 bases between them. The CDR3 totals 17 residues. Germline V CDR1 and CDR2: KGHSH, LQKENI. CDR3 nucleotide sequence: TGTGCCAGCTCACCTTTGCAGGGACCCTCCTCTGGAAACACCATATATTTT. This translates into CASSPLQGPSSGNTIYF.

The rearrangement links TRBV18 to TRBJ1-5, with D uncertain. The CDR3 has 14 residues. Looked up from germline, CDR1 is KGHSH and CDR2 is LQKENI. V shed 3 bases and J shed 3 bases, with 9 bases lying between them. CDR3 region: CASSPSHSNQPQHF. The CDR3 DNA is TGTGCCAGCTCACCGTCACACTCCAATCAGCCCCAGCATTTT.

CDR3 nucleotides: TGTGCCAGCAGTGAAGGGGCAGTATATAGCAATCAGCCCCAGCATTTT. Encoded protein: CASSEGAVYSNQPQHF. The V gene is TRBV2, the J gene TRBJ1-5; the D is unclear. Germline V gene sequence: CDR1 SNHLY, CDR2 FYNNEI. Trimming cost V 1 base and J 0 bases, with 10 bases left between them. The CDR3 contains 16 residues.

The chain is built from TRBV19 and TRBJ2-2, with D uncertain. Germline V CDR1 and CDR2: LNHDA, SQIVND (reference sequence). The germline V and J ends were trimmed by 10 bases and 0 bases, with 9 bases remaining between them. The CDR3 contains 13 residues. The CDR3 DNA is TGTGCCACCATGCGGCCGAACACCGGGGAGCTGTTTTTT. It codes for CATMRPNTGELFF.

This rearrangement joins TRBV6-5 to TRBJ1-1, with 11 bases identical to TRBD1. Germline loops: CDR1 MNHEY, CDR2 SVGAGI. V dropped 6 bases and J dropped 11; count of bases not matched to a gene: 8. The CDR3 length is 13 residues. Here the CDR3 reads CASRDRGLFEAFF. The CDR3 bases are TGTGCCAGCAGGGACAGGGGGCTCTTCGAGGCTTTCTTT.

The CDR3 spells CAWSVGPPGAQHF. DNA for the CDR3: TGTGCCTGGAGTGTCGGTCCCCCTGGGGCCCAGCATTTT. The chain uses TRBV30 and TRBJ1-5; D not resolved. The length of the CDR3 is 13 residues. V lost 0 bases to trimming and J lost 11 bases, with 14 bases between them. Germline V gene sequence: CDR1 GTSNPN, CDR2 SVGIG (reference sequence). The entire variable domain, with the rest obtained from reference TRBV30 and TRBJ1-5, is as follows: SQTIHQWPATLVQPVGSPLSLECTVEGTSNPNLYWYRQAAGRGLQLLFYSVGIGQISSEVPQNLSASRPQDRQFILSSKKLLLSDSGFYLCAWSVGPPGAQHFGDGTRLSIL.

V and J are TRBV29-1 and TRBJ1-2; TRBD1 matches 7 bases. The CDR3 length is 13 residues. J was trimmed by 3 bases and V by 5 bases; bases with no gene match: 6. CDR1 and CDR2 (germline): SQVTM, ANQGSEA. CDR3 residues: CSVPSDRDYGYTF. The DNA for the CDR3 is TGCAGCGTTCCCAGCGACAGGGACTATGGCTACACCTTC.

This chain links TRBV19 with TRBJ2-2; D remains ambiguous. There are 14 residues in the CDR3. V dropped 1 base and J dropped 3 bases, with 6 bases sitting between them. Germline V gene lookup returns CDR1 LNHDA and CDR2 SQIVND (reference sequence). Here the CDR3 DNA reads TGTGCCAGTAGTATAGCCCAGTACACCGGGGAGCTGTTTTTT. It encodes CASSIAQYTGELFF.

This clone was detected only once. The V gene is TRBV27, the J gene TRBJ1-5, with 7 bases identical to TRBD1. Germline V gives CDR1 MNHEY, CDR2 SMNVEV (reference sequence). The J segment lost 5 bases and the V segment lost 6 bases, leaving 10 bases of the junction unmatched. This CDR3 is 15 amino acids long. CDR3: CASSAFRDRHQPQHF. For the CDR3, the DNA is TGTGCCAGCAGCGCCTTCCGGGACAGACATCAGCCCCAGCATTTT.

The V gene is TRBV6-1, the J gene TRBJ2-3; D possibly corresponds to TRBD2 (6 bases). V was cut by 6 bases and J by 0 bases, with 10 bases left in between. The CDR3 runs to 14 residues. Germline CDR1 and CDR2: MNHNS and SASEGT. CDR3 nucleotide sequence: TGTGCCAGCAGCCGGGAGTCTAGCACAGATACGCAGTATTTT. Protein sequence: CASSRESSTDTQYF.

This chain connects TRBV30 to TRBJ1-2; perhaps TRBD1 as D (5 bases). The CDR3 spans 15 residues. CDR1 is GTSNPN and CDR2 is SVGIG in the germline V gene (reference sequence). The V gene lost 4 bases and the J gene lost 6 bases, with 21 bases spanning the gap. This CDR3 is CAWNLGTDGDHGYTF. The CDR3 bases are TGTGCCTGGAATCTCGGGACCGACGGCGATCATGGCTACACCTTC.

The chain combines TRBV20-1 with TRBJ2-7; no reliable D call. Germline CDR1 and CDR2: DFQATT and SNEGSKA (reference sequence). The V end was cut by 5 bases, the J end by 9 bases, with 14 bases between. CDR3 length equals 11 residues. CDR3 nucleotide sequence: TGCAGTGCTCCCTCCACGGATCCGCAGTACTTC. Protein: CSAPSTDPQYF.

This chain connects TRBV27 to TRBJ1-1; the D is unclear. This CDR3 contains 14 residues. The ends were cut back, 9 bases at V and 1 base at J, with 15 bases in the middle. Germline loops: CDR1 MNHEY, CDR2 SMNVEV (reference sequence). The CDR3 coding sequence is TGTGCCAGTTATAGGACGGGCCGGAACACTGAAGCTTTCTTT. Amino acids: CASYRTGRNTEAFF.

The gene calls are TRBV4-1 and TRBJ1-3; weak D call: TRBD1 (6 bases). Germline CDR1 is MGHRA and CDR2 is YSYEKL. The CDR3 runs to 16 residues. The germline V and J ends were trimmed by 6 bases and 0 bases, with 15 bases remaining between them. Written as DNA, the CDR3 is TGCGCCAGCAGGCAGGCCGGGACAAGCTCTGGAAACACCATATATTTT. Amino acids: CASRQAGTSSGNTIYF.

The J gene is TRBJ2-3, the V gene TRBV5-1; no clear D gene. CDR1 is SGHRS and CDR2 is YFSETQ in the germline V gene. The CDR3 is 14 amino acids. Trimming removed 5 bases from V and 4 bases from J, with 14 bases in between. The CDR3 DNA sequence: TGCGCCAGCAGAGGCTCCGTTAGTGCAGATACGCAGTATTTT. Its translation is CASRGSVSADTQYF.

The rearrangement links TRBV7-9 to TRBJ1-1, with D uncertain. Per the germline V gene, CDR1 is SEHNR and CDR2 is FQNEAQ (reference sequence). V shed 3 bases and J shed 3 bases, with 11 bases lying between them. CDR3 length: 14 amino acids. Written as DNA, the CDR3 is TGTGCCAGCAGCTTCCGGGGTGTGGACACTGAAGCTTTCTTT. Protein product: CASSFRGVDTEAFF.

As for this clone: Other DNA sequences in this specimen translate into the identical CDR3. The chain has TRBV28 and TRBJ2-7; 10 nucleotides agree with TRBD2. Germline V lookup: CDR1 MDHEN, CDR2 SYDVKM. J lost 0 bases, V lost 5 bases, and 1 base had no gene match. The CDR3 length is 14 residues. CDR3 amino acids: CASSRTSGSYEQYF. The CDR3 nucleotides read TGTGCCAGCAGTCGGACTAGCGGCTCCTACGAGCAGTACTTC.

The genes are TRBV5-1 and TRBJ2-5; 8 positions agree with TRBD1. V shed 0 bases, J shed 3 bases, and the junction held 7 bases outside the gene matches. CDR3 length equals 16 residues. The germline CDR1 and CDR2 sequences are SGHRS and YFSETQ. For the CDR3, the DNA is TGCGCCAGCAGCTTGGAGCCGCCGACAGGGGAAGAGACCCAGTACTTC. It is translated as CASSLEPPTGEETQYF.

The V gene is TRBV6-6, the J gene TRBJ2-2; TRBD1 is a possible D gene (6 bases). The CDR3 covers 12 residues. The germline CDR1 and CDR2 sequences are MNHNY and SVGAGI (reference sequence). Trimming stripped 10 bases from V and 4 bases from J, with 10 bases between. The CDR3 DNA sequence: TGTGCCATCAACAGGGCCACCGGGGAGCTGTTTTTT. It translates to CAINRATGELFF.

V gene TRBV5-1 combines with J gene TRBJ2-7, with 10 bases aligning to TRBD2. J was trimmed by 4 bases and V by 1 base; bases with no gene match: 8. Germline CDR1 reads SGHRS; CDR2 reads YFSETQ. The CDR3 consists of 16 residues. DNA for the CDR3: TGCGCCAGCAGCTTGTCCCCTAGCGGGAGTCTGTACGAGCAGTACTTC. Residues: CASSLSPSGSLYEQYF.

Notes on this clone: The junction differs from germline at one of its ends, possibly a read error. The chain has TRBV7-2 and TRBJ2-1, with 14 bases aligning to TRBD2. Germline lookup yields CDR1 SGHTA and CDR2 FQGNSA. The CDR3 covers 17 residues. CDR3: CASSLAGTSGSYNKQFF. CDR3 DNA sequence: TGTGCCAGCAGCTTAGCGGGGACTAGCGGGAGCTACAATAAGCAGTTCTTC.

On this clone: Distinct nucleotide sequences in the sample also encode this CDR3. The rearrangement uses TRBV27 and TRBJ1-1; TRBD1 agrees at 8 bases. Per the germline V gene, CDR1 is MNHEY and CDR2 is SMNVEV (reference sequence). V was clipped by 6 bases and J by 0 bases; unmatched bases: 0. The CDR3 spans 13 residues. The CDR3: CASRGQVNTEAFF. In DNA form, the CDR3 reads TGTGCCAGCAGGGGACAGGTGAACACTGAAGCTTTCTTT.

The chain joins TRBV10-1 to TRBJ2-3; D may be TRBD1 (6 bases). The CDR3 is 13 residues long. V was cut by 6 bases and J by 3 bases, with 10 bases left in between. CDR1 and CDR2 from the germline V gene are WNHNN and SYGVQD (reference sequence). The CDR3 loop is CASRQGRTDTQYF. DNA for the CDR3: TGCGCCAGCAGACAGGGAAGGACAGATACGCAGTATTTT.

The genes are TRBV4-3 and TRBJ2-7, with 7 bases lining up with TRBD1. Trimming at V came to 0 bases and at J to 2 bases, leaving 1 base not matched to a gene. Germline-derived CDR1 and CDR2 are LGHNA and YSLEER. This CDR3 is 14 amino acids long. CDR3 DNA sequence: TGCGCCAGCAGCCAAGAGGGACAGACCTACGAGCAGTACTTC. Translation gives CASSQEGQTYEQYF.

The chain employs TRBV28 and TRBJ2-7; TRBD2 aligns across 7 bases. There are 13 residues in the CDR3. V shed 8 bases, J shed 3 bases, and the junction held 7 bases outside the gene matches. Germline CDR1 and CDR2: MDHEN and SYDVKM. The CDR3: CASRLAPLYEQYF. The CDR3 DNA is TGTGCCAGCCGACTAGCTCCCCTCTACGAGCAGTACTTC.

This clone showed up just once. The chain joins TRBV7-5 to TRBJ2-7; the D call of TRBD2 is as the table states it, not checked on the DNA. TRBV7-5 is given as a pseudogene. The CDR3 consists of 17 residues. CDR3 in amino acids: CVRSLASEREDVYEQYF. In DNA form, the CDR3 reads TGTGTCAGAAGCTTAGCGTCGGAGCGGGAGGACGTCTACGAGCAGTACTTC.

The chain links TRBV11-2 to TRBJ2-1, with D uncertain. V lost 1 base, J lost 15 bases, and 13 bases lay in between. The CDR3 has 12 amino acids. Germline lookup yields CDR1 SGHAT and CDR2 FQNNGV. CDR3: CASSLAAPRPFF. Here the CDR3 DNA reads TGTGCCAGCAGCTTAGCGGCCCCACGGCCGTTCTTC.